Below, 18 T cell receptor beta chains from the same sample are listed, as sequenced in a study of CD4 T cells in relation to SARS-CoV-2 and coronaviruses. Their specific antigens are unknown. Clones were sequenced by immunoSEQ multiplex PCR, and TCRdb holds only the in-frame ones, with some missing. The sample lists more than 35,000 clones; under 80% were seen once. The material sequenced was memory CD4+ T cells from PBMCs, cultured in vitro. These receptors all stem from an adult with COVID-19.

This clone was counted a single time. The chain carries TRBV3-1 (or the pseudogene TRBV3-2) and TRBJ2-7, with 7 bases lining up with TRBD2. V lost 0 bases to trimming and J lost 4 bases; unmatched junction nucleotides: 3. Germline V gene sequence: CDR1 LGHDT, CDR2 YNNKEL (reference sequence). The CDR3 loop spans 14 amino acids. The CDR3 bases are TGTGCCAGCAGCCAAGATCTAGCGGCATACGAGCAGTACTTC. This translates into CASSQDLAAYEQYF.

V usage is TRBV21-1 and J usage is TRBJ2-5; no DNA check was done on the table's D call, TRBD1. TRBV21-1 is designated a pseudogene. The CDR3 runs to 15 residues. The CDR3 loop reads CASSKVGTDGETQYF. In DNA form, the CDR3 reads TGTGCCAGCAGCAAAGTCGGGACAGATGGAGAGACCCAGTACTTC.

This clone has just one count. CDR3 region: CATRPTAFHSHEQYF. In DNA, the CDR3 is TGTGCCACCAGACCCACAGCGTTTCACTCTCACGAGCAGTACTTC. The chain has TRBV24-1 and TRBJ2-7; D is undetermined. The CDR3 spans 15 residues. Germline values: CDR1 KGHDR, CDR2 SFDVKD. Trimming removed 7 bases at V and 5 bases at J, with 20 bases between.

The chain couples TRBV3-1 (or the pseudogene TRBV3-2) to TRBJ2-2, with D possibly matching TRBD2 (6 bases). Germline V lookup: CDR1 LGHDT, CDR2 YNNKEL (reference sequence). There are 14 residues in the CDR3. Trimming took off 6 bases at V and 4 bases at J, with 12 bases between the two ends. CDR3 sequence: CASRLAEPTGELFF. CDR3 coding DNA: TGTGCCAGCAGATTAGCGGAGCCCACCGGGGAGCTGTTTTTT.

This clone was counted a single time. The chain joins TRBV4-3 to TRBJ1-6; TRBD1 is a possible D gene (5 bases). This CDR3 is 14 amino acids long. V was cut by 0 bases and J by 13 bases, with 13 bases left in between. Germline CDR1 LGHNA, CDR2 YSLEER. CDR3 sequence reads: CASSQETGGSPLHF. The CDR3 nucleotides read TGCGCCAGCAGCCAAGAAACAGGCGGCTCGCCCCTCCACTTT.

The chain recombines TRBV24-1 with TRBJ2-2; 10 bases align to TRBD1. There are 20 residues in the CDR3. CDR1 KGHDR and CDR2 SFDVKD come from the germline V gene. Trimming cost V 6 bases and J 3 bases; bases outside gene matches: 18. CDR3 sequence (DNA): TGTGCCACCAGTCCAATCCTCAGCCGGGACAGGGGCGCGCACACCGGGGAGCTGTTTTTT. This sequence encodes CATSPILSRDRGAHTGELFF.

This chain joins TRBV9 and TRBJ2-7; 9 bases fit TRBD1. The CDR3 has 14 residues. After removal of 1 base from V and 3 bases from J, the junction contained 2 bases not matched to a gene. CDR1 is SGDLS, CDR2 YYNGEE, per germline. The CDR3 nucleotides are TGTGCCAGCAGCGTAACGGGACAGGGCTACGAGCAGTACTTC. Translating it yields CASSVTGQGYEQYF. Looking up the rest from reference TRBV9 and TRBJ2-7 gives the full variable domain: DSGVTQTPKHLITATGQRVTLRCSPRSGDLSVYWYQQSLDQGLQFLIQYYNGEERAKGNILERFSAQQFPDLHSELNLSSLELGDSALYFCASSVTGQGYEQYFGPGTRLTVT.

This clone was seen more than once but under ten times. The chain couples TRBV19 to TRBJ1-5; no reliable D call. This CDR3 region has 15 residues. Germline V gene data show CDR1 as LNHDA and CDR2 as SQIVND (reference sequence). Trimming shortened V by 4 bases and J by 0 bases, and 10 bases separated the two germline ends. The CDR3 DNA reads TGTGCCAGTAGTAGGTACGCCGATAGCAATCAGCCCCAGCATTTT. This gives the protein CASSRYADSNQPQHF.

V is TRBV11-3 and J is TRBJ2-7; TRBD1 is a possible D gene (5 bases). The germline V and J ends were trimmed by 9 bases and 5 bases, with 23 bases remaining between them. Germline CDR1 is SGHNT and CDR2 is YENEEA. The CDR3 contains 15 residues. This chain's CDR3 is CASTNRAGIIHEQYF. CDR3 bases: TGTGCCAGTACAAATAGGGCAGGGATAATCCACGAGCAGTACTTC.

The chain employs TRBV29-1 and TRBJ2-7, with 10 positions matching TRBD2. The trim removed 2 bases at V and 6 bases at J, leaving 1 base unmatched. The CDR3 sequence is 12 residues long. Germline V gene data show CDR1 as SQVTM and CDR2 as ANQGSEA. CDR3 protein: CSVELAGAEQYF. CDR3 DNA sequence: TGCAGCGTTGAACTAGCGGGAGCCGAGCAGTACTTC.

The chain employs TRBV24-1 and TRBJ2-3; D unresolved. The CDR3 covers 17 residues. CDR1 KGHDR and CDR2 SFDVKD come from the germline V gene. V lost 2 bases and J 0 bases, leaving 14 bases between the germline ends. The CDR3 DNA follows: TGTGCCACCAGTGATTCTGGTTCCTCATCTAGCACAGATACGCAGTATTTT. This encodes CATSDSGSSSSTDTQYF.

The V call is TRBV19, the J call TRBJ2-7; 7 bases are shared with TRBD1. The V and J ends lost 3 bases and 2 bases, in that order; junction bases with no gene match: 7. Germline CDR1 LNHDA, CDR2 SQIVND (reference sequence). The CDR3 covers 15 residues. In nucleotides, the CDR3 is TGTGCCAGTAGTATGGTCAGGGGGAACACCTACGAGCAGTACTTC. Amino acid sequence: CASSMVRGNTYEQYF. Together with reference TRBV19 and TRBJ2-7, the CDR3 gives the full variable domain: DGGITQSPKYLFRKEGQNVTLSCEQNLNHDAMYWYRQDPGQGLRLIYYSQIVNDFQKGDIAEGYSVSREKKESFPLTVTSAQKNPTAFYLCASSMVRGNTYEQYFGPGTRLTVT.

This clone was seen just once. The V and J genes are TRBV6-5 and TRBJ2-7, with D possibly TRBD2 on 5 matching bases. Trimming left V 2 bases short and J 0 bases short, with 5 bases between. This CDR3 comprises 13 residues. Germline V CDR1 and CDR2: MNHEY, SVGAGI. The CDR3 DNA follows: TGTGCCAGCAGTTACGCGGGCTCCTACGAGCAGTACTTC. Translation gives CASSYAGSYEQYF.

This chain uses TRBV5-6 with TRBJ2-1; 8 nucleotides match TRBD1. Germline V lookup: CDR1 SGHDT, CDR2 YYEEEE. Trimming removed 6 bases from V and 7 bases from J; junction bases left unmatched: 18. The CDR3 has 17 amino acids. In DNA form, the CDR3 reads TGTGCCAGCACCCTCTATATTGGACAGGGCCGTGATAATGAGCAGTTCTTC. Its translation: CASTLYIGQGRDNEQFF.

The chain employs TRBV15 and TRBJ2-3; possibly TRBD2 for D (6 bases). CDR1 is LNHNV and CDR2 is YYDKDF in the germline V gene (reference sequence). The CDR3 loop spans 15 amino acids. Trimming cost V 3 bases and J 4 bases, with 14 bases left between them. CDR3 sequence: CATSSQGGGADTQYF. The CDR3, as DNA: TGTGCCACCAGCAGCCAGGGCGGAGGGGCAGATACGCAGTATTTT.

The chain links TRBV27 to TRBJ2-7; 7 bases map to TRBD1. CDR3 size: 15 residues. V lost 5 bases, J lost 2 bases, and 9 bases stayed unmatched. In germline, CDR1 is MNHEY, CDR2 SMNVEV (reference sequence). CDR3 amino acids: CASSNNPGQTYEQYF. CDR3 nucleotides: TGTGCCAGCAGTAACAACCCGGGACAGACCTACGAGCAGTACTTC.

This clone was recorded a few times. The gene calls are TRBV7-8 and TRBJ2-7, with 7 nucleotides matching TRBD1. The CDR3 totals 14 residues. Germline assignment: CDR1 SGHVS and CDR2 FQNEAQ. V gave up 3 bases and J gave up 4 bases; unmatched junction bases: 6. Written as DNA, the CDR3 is TGTGCCAGCAGCTTGACAGGGAAGAATTACGAGCAGTACTTC. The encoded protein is CASSLTGKNYEQYF.

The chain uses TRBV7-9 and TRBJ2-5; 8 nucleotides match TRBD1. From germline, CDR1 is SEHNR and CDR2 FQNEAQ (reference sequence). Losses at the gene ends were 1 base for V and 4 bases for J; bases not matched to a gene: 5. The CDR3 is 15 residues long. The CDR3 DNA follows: TGTGCCAGCAGCTTAGTTCAGGGGACAGGAGAGACCCAGTACTTC. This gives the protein CASSLVQGTGETQYF.